This TCR beta chain was documented in a study of blood T cell repertoires in COVID-19. Whole-study context: Samples of COVID-19 (acute and convalescent) were obtained from the United States, Italy and Spain. Sources were T cells, B-cell-depleted T cells, or PBMCs; the material itself was cDNA or gDNA.

Produced via immunoSEQ multiplex PCR; TCRdb's table is partial and in-frame only. The sample carries 160,000 or so clones, about four fifths recorded once. The CDR3 length is 16 residues. Germline lookup yields CDR1 SEHNR and CDR2 FQNEAQ (reference sequence). Trimming removed 4 bases at V and 7 bases at J, with 19 bases between. This clonotype originated in a man between 65 and 85 years old who had recovered from COVID-19. Specimen: peripheral blood. The V and J genes are TRBV7-9 and TRBJ1-4, with a weak D call TRBD1 (5 bases). CDR3 residues: CASSSDTRLSVEKLFF. As DNA, the CDR3 is TGTGCCAGCAGCTCGGACACACGGCTCTCGGTTGAAAAACTGTTTTTT.